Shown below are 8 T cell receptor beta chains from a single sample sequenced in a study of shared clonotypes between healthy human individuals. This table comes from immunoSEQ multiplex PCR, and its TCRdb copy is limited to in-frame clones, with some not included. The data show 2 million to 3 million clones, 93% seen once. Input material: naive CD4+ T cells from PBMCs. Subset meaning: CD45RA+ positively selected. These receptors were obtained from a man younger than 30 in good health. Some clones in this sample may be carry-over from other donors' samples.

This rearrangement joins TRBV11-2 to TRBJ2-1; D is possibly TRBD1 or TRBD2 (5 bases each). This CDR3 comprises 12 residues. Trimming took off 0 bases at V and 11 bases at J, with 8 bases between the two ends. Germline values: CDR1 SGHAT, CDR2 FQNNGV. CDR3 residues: CASSLDGTQQFF. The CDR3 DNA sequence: TGTGCCAGCAGCTTAGACGGGACCCAGCAGTTCTTC.

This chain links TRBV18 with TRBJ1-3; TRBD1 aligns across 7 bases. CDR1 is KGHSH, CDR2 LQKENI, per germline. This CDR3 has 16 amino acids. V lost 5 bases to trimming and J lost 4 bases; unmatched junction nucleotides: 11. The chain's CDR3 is CASSFPGQLSGNTIYF. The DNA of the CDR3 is TGTGCCAGCTCATTCCCGGGACAGTTGTCCGGAAACACCATATATTTT.

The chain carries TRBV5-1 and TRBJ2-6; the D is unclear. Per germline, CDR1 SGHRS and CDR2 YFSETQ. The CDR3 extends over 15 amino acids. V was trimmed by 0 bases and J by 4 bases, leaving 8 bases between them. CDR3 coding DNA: TGCGCCAGCAGCTTGGGGGCCTTCGGGGCCAACGTCCTGACTTTC. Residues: CASSLGAFGANVLTF.

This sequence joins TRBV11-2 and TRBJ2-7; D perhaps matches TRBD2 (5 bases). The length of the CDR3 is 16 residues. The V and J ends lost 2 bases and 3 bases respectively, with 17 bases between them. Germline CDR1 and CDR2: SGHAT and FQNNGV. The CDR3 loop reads CASSLIRTGSFYEQYF. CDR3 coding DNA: TGTGCCAGCAGCTTAATTAGGACGGGAAGCTTCTACGAGCAGTACTTC.

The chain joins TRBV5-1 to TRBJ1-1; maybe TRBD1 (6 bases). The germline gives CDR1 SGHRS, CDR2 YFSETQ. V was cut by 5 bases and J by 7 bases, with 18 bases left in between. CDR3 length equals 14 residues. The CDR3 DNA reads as TGCGCCAGCAGACTGAGGGGGTCGGACATTGAAGCTTTCTTT. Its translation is CASRLRGSDIEAFF.

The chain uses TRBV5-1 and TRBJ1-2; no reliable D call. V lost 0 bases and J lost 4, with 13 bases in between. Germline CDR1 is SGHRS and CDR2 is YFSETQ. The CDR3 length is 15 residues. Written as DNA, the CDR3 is TGCGCCAGCAGCTTGGTCACCCAGGCGAGCTATGGCTACACCTTC. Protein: CASSLVTQASYGYTF.

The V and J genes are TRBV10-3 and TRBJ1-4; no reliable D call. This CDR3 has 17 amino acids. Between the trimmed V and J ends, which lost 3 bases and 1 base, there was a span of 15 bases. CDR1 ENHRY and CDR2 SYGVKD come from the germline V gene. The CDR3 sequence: CAISDPNNPGTNEKLFF. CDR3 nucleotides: TGTGCCATCAGTGACCCAAACAACCCAGGAACTAATGAAAAACTGTTTTTT.

The CDR3 spells CASSFTGRDTEAFF. DNA for the CDR3: TGTGCCAGCAGTTTTACAGGGAGAGACACTGAAGCTTTCTTT. This sequence joins TRBV28 and TRBJ1-1; the D gene is possibly TRBD1 (6 bases). The CDR3 runs 14 residues. Trimming removed 3 bases at V and 3 bases at J, with 11 bases between. Per the germline V gene, CDR1 is MDHEN and CDR2 is SYDVKM.